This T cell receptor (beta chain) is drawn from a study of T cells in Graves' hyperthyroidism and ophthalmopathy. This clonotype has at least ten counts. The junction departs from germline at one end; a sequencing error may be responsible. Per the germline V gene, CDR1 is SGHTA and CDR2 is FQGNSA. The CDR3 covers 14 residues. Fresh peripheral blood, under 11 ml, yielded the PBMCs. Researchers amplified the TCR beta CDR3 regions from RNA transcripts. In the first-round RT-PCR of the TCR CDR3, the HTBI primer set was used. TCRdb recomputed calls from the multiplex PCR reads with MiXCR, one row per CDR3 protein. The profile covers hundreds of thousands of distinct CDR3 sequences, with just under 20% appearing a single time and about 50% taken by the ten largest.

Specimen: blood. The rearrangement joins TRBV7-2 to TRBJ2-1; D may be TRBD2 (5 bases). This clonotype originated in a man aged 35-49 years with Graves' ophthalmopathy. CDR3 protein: CASARTASNNEQFF. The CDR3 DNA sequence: TGTGCCAGCGCCCGGACTGCCTCCAACAATGAGCAGTTCTTC.